This TCR beta chain stems from a study of CD8+ T cells in alopecia areata. Notes on the study in general: Higher clonality than in normal scalp was seen in lesional scalp, especially alopecia totalis/universalis. Scalp sequencing captures resident alphabeta T cells of normal skin too. Among patients, TCR sharing was less clear than in mice, a difference possibly due in part to HLA diversity in the patient population.

Sequencing used cDNA as its template, made by extracting RNA and reverse transcribing it. Assay: immunoSEQ multiplex PCR; the TCRdb copy retains only in-frame clones and omits some. The sample contains 60,000 to 65,000 clones, roughly two fifths of which appear only once. The study team obtained lesional scalp punch biopsies and peripheral blood from alopecia areata patients. This clone has a handful of counts. What it recognizes is unknown. The CDR3 runs 12 residues. CDR1 SGHTA and CDR2 FQGTGA come from the germline V gene. Input material: NKG2D-low CD8+ T cells sorted from blood. The genes are TRBV7-3 and TRBJ2-7; no clear D. The sequence was collected from a human donor with alopecia areata. This CDR3 reads CGTLFTTYEQYF. CDR3 nucleotide sequence: TGTGGCACCCTTTTTACGACCTACGAGCAGTACTTC.